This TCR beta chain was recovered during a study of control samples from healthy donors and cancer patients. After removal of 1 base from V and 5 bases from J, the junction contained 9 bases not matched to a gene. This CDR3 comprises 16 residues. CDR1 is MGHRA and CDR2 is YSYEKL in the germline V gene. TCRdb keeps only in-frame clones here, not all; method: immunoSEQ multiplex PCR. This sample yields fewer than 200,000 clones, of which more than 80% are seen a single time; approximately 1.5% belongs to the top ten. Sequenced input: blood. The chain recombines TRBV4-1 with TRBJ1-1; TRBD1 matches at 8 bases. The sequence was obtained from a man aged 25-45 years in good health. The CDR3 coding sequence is TGCGCCAGCAGCCAAGGGCCCAGGACAGGGAGAACTGAAGCTTTCTTT. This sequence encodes CASSQGPRTGRTEAFF.